The clone carrying this TCR beta chain was picked up a small number of times. Its target is not known. This entry belongs to a study of response to subunit inactivated influenza vaccine. General observations from the study: Authors suggested few new T cells are recruited by each seasonal influenza vaccination.

MiXCR, run by TCRdb on the RT-PCR reads, gives a single entry per CDR3 protein. The sample records hundreds of thousands of distinct CDR3 sequences, around 18% being singletons. The V end lost 6 bases, the J end lost 4 bases, and 12 bases lay between the germline ends. CDR3 length: 13 residues. Germline V gene data show CDR1 as ENHRY and CDR2 as SYGVKD. The source is a man aged 50-60 years who received an inactivated influenza vaccine. This material consisted of PBMCs from blood, taken more than 4 days after vaccination. J is TRBJ1-2 and V is TRBV10-3; tentative D call: TRBD1 (6 bases). The CDR3 DNA reads as TGTGCCATCAGCCCCTCAGGGGCCTATGGCTACACCTTC. Amino acid sequence: CAISPSGAYGYTF.